This T cell receptor (beta chain) appears in the sequencing data of a study of blood T cell repertoires in COVID-19. Study details: The United States, Italy and Spain were the sources of the acute and convalescent COVID-19 samples. Sources were T cells, B-cell-depleted T cells, or PBMCs; the material itself was cDNA or gDNA.

The protocol was immunoSEQ multiplex PCR, while the TCRdb copy is restricted to in-frame clones and leaves out a portion. The sample includes more than 300,000 clones, about 90% of them seen just once. Trimming left V 5 bases short and J 4 bases short, with 18 bases between. Looked up from germline, CDR1 is MNHEY and CDR2 is SVGAGI. This CDR3 is built from 15 residues. Seattle patients were enrolled while actively infected and followed longitudinally. Input material: peripheral blood. The chain joins TRBV6-5 to TRBJ2-7; possible D gene TRBD2, 6 bases. This TCR came from a woman in her thirties with COVID-19, enrolled during active disease. In nucleotides, the CDR3 is TGTGCCAGCAGTCAATCCGGGACTTCTCAATACGAGCAGTACTTC. Encoded protein: CASSQSGTSQYEQYF.